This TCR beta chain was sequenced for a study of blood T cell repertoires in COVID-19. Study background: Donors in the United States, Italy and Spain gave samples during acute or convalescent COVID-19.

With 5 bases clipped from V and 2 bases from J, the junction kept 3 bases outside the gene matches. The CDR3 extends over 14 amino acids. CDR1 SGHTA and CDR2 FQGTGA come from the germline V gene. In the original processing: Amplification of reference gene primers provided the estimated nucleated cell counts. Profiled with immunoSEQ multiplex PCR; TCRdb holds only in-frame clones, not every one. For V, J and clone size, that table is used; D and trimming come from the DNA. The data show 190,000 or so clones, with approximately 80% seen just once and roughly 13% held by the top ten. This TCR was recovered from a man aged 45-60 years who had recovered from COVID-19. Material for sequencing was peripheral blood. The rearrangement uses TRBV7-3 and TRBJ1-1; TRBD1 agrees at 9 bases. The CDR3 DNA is TGTGCCAGCAGCGCGGGACAGGGCAACACTGAAGCTTTCTTT. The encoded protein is CASSAGQGNTEAFF.